The source of this T cell receptor beta chain is a study of cytomegalovirus exposure and HLA in healthy donors (dated by TCRdb to about 2017). With regard to the full study: According to an earlier analysis of 587 of the donors, some 180 million T cells yielded some 110 million unique TCR beta sequences and around 280 Gb of sequence data. An early release covering approximately 600 HLA-typed donors comprised about 290 gigabases of sequencing data and roughly 85 million unique TCR sequences. The genetic ancestry cluster associated with self-reported Caucasian donors included 81% of the approximately 410 genotyped donors. The study was designed to test whether signatures of past pathogen exposure could be identified by cataloging public T cell receptors. The T cell repertoires of about 700 subjects were profiled by immunosequencing and related to cytomegalovirus serostatus. In addition to the first cohort of 666 subjects, a separate validation cohort of over 90 different subjects was used. The study combined high-throughput TCR immunosequencing, statistical association of individual TCRs with disease status, and machine learning to predict cytomegalovirus infection status. In a later analysis, previously published TCR beta repertoires from several hundred donors were re-analyzed and high-resolution HLA genotyping was added so that TCR occurrence patterns could be studied. In the later analysis, no new phenotypic data were used to find candidate immune exposures; instead, reliance was placed on TCR beta sequences and their occurrence across donors. An earlier analysis of around 580 of the donors used high-throughput TCR beta sequencing to judge whether each TCR beta V gene segment behaved as functional or pseudogenic. Donor age, sex, ethnicity and CMV serostatus were collected together with the repertoire data. In a later genetic analysis, genome-wide SNP genotypes for about three fifths of the roughly 670 donors were used, and that subset was treated as a discovery cohort. All discovery cohort repertoires had been generated using a single sequencing platform. Both class I and class II loci were covered by HLA typing, at four-digit resolution. The number of donors typed differed by locus, with 629-630 for A, B, C, DRB1 and DQB1, 522 for DQA1, approximately 570 for DPA1, and approximately 470 for DPB1. Because of strong linkage in the cohort, five DR-DQ haplotypes were treated as single units for association and clustering. Among under 450 genotyped donors of the cohort, an average of about 240,000 unique TCR beta nucleotide sequences were sequenced per donor, around 20% of them non-productive.

The sample holds a few counts of this clone. The antigen this receptor binds is unknown. No clone much larger than this one lies a single base away; base qualities are absent. Library preparation was by the immunoSEQ multiplex PCR assay. The multiplex PCR relied on a mix of 60 forward primers for TCR Vbeta segments and 13 reverse primers for TCR Jbeta segments. The CDR3 region of rearranged TCR beta genes was amplified from genomic DNA by a multiplex PCR assay. Amplified TCR beta libraries were sequenced as 87-base-pair reads on the Illumina HiSeq System. Concerning the study's data processing: Across the 670 or so repertoires, a later analysis counted 80 million or so unique TCR beta chains, 9 million to 14 million of which were shared by at least two donors. Raw reads were error-corrected and collapsed into unique sequences by a nearest-neighbor algorithm in which closely related sequences were merged to remove PCR and sequencing errors. To assign V, D and J gene segments, CDR3 sequences were aligned to IMGT reference sequences. For a sequence to be retained, a match of at least six nucleotides to both a V gene segment and a J gene segment was required. Rearrangements were called productive when the CDR3 lacked stop codons and stayed in frame with V and J; all others were non-productive. CDR3 was defined by IMGT convention, running from the second conserved V-encoded cysteine to the conserved J-encoded phenylalanine. The earlier analysis of around 640 of the donors excluded sequences that lacked an unambiguous match to a single V gene segment. In an earlier analysis of 587 of the donors, V segments were called functional above 56.7% productive rearrangements and were called segregating when the between-donor standard deviation exceeded 5%. A statistical classification framework was built for diagnosing cytomegalovirus status from the catalog of TCR beta chain sequences. In a later analysis, TCR nucleotide sequences were compared against IMGT/GENE-DB human TR gene sequences so that V and J genes could be assigned. Using the TCRdist pipeline, a later analysis assigned CDR3 sequences along with most-parsimonious VDJ recombination scenarios. In a later analysis, each TCR beta chain was defined by its CDR3 amino acid sequence together with its V-gene family, and reads without a unique V-gene family were excluded. To address suspected cross-contamination and a sequencing artifact, a later analysis removed approximately 590 highly shared, low-generation-probability nucleotide sequences. In a later analysis, a clonal expansion index was calculated for each public chain from normalized within-repertoire ranks of inferred template counts. In a later analysis, generation probabilities were computed using a VDJ recombination model fitted to out-of-frame rearrangements, and the results were checked against IGoR. A later analysis scored TCR-TCR, TCR-HLA and TCR-CMV co-occurrence with hypergeometric tests, applying a repertoire-size bias correction to TCR pairs. False discovery rates were estimated in a later analysis by permuting HLA or CMV assignments 20 times. A later analysis grouped co-occurring TCRs with DBSCAN, adding TCRdist sequence similarity when clustering within HLA-allele-positive subsets. Repertoires with fewer than 30,000 or more than 120,000 public chains were left out of co-occurrence clustering, as were about five repertoires with anomalous nucleotide sharing. Sourced from immuneACCESS, this table was stored by TCRdb with only in-frame sequences that have V and J called. A share of the clones is absent; for the studies checked, an unresolved V gene accounts for under half, and the remainder has no known explanation. V, J and clone size were drawn from that table, and D and trimming were deduced from the DNA. This sample holds fewer than 250,000 clones; about 77% were observed only once. Of the sample, approximately 4.8% falls within the top ten clones.

Results the study describes overall, beyond this receptor: The authors suggested that the approach could potentially be extended to other disease states and immunological phenotypes. Because the 87-base-pair reads could not distinguish some IMGT-functional V segments, including TRBV6-2 and TRBV6-3, those segments were excluded. This cohort had only TCR beta chains sequenced, and the lack of alpha or paired-chain data limited which features could be detected. The classifier was reported to diagnose cytomegalovirus status with high specificity and sensitivity in both the original and validation cohorts. V-gene and J-gene trimming of TCR beta chains was associated with a missense DCLRE1C variant in a later genetic analysis, and the association was replicated in an independent cohort. Strong co-occurrence of HLA alleles, especially DR and DQ, made assigning TCR associations to individual alleles difficult. Correlated functional status among segregating V segments might be attributable to linkage disequilibrium, but an unknown experimental factor could not be ruled out. A further reported finding was that TCR beta sequences accurately predicted the HLA-A and HLA-B alleles for most subjects in the first cohort. In vitro tests confirmed that a few of the cytomegalovirus-associated TCR beta chains recognize cytomegalovirus antigens. Several of the top co-occurrence clusters appeared to be linked to parvovirus B19, influenza, CMV and Epstein-Barr virus, according to a later analysis. Across donors, most TCR sequences were observed very rarely, whereas some public TCRs were present in many individuals. Because some donors lacked HLA typing at each locus, the association tests relied only on the typed subset. In a later analysis, most CMV-associated TCR beta chains were found to appear HLA-restricted, with HLA associations seemingly driven largely by CMV exposure. A later analysis found that TCR association rates varied across HLA loci, with DRB1 alleles showing the most associated TCRs and HLA-C alleles the fewest. The study gave a list of about 150 TCR beta chains associated with cytomegalovirus. Roughly uniform sequencing depth across donors was assumed in presence/absence analyses, although this assumption may not hold. Specific HLA alleles were associated with 15,000 to 20,000 TCR beta sequences at a false discovery rate of 0.05 in a later analysis. Approximately 16 rarely observed V segments, including chromosome 9 orphons, were excluded from the earlier analysis of approximately 500 of the donors because counts were too low. A later analysis found that HLA-associated TCR beta chains were more clonally expanded and had lower generation probabilities than equally common non-associated chains. In an earlier analysis of several hundred of the donors, most TCR beta V segments were observed in productive rearrangements about 90% or about 30% of the time, broadly matching IMGT annotations. CMV serostatus was the only immune exposure information available for the cohort. A cluster of highly shared sequence variants was judged likely to be a technical artifact of the sequencing pipeline. A later genetic analysis reported fewer N-insertions in productive TCRs among donors in an Asian-associated ancestry cluster than the approximately 670-donor mean.

Including cysteine and phenylalanine, the CDR3 has 15 amino acids. Only CDR3 DNA remains: 45 bases, in frame from the first base. Sequences SGHTA (CDR1) and FQGNSA (CDR2) are obtained from the germline V gene. The germline V end is reduced by 3 bases and the J end by 4 bases; junction bases left unmatched: 3. The cohort consisted of some 730 healthy bone marrow donors. All cohort members were sampled while nominally healthy, although unrecorded immune exposures were likely present. The donor was CMV seropositive and belonged to the group of some 290 seropositive cohort members. Every donor gave a peripheral blood sample, and the peripheral blood mononuclear cells from that sample were used for TCR beta sequencing. The Qiagen DNeasy Blood Extraction Kit was used to extract genomic DNA from the blood cell samples.

The sequence was collected from a young man in good health and CMV-seropositive. The sequence links TRBV7-2 to TRBJ2-2, and TRBD1 aligns with 9 junction nucleotides. Sequencing input: PBMCs. The DNA sequence reads TGTGCCAGCAGCTTCCCGACAGGGGGCACCGGGGAGCTGTTTTTT. It encodes CASSFPTGGTGELFF.